Listed here are 2 T cell receptor beta chains from one sample, sequenced in a study of T cell changes during pregnancy in multiple sclerosis. Generated by immunoSEQ multiplex PCR, the TCRdb table keeps only in-frame clones and is missing some. The sample has around 120,000 clones; roughly nine tenths are singletons. Here the sequenced sample was peripheral blood, taken after pregnancy. The origin of the receptors is a female donor with multiple sclerosis, enrolled in a pregnancy study.

The rearrangement joins TRBV27 to TRBJ2-3, with D possibly matching TRBD2 (5 bases). The ends were cut back, 2 bases at V and 2 bases at J, with 11 bases in the middle. The CDR3 has 15 amino acids. CDR1 is MNHEY and CDR2 is SMNVEV in the germline V gene (reference sequence). The CDR3 DNA reads TGTGCCAGCAGTTTACCGGGGTCGAACACAGATACGCAGTATTTT. Its protein is CASSLPGSNTDTQYF.

This clone turned up a few times. The chain couples TRBV6-5 to TRBJ1-6, with 7 bases that match TRBD1. The CDR3 is made up of 13 amino acids. Germline V lookup: CDR1 MNHEY, CDR2 SVGAGI. J was trimmed by 9 bases and V by 2 bases; bases with no gene match: 1. In DNA, the CDR3 is TGTGCCAGCAGTTACCGGACAGGTTCACCCCTCCACTTT. Residues: CASSYRTGSPLHF.